The sample holds a few counts of the clone carrying this T cell receptor beta chain. The antigen remains unidentified. The entry originates in a study of beta chain features in type 1 diabetes. Study context: Age, gender, cell numbers and subset yield matched between patients and controls.

Looked up from germline, CDR1 is SGHNT and CDR2 is YYREEE (reference sequence). The CDR3 spans 15 residues. After removal of 4 bases from V and 4 bases from J, the junction contained 5 bases not matched to a gene. Reverse transcribing all isolated RNA meant expressed TCRB transcripts were sequenced. Only in-frame clones appear in the TCRdb table, and some are missing; sequencing was by immunoSEQ multiplex PCR. The sample shows hundreds of thousands of clones, around 12% of them seen only once. Study results and caveats: Cells with high TCR expression could be over-represented when cDNA is sequenced.

This TCR derives from a man aged 18-30 years in good health. This chain links TRBV5-4 with TRBJ2-2; 9 nucleotides line up with TRBD2. The sequenced sample consisted of naive CD4+ T cells from blood. The CDR3 region has the DNA TGTGCCAGCAGCCTGGAGACTAGCGGCACCGGGGAGCTGTTTTTT. Protein: CASSLETSGTGELFF.